Sequencing of this TCR beta chain was carried out in a study of T cells in Graves' hyperthyroidism and ophthalmopathy. The table lists this clonotype with a few counts. The antigen is not known. Exclusions: uncontrolled infection, other autoimmune disease, pregnancy, lactation. Regions amplified from RNA transcripts were the TCR beta CDR3 regions. Primed by the HTBI set, a first-round RT-PCR was run on the TCR CDR3. From the multiplex PCR reads, TCRdb called clonotypes with MiXCR, one entry per CDR3 protein. The table includes about 660,000 distinct CDR3 sequences, about 45% detected once. Regarding the study as a whole: Researchers report that a 13 V-J model separated ophthalmopathy from stable hyperthyroidism. Ophthalmopathy was model-predicted a median roughly 6.2 months pre-onset. Clonotypes that were expanded in thyroid above 0.001 mostly appeared in blood too.

Sequenced: peripheral blood or thyroid tissue (not recorded which). The clonotype was recovered from an adult man with Graves' disease, either hyperthyroidism or ophthalmopathy (not recorded which).

CDR3 in amino acids: CASTRGGAEEKLFF. The CDR3 region has the DNA TGTGCCAGCACCCGGGGGGGGGCCGAGGAAAAACTGTTTTTT. V and J are TRBV11-2 and TRBJ1-4; maybe TRBD1 (6 bases). V shed 7 bases and J shed 8 bases, with 17 bases lying between them. CDR3 length: 14 amino acids. Germline V gene sequence: CDR1 SGHAT, CDR2 FQNNGV.